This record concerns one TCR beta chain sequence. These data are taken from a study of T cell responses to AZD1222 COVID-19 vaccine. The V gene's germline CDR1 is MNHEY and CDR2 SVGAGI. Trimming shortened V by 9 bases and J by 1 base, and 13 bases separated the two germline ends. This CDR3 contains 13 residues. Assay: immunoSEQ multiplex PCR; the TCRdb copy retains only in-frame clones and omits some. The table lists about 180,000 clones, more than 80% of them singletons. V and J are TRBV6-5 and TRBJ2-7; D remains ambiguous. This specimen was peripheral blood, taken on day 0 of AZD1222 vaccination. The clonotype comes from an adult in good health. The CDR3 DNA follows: TGTGCCAGTCAGGCGGCAGAATCCTACGAGCAGTACTTC. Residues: CASQAAESYEQYF.